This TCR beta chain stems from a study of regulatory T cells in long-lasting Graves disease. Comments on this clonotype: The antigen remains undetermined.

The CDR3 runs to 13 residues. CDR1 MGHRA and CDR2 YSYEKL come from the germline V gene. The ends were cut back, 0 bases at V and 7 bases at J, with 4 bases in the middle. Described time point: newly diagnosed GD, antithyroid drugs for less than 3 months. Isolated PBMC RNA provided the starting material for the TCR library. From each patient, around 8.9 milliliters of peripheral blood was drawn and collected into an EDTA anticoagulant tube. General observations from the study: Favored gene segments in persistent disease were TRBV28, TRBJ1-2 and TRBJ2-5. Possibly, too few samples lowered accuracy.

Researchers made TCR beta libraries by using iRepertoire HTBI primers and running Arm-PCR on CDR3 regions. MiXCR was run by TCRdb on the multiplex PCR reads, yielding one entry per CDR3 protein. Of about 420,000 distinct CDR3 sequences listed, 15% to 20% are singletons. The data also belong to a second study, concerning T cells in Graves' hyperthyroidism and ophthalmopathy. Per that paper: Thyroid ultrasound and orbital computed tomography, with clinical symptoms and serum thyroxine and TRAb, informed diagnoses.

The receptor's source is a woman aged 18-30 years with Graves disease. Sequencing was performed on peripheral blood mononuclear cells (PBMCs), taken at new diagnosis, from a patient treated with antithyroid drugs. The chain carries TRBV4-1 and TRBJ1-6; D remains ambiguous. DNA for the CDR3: TGCGCCAGCAGCCAAGATGTCAATTCACCCCTCCACTTT. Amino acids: CASSQDVNSPLHF.